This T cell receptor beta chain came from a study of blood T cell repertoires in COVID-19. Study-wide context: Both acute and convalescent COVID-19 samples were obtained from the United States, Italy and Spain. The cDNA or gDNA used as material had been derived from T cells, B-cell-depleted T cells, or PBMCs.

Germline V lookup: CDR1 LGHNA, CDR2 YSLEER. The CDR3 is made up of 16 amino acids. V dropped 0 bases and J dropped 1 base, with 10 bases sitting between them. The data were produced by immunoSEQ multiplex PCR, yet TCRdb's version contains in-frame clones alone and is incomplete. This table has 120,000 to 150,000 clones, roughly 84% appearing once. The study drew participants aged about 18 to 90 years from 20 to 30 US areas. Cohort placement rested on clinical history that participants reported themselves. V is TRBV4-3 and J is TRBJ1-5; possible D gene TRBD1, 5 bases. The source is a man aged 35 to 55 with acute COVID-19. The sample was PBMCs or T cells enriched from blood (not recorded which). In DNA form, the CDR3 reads TGCGCCAGCAGCCAAGATCGGGGGGTGAGCAATCAGCCCCAGCATTTT. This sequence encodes CASSQDRGVSNQPQHF.